This TCR beta chain was captured by sequencing in a study of chemoradiotherapy in HPV16-positive cancers (dated by TCRdb to the early 2020s). For the study in its entirety: Functional T-cell assays on cells from a couple of HPV16-positive patients defined candidate HPV-specific T-cell clones and common TCR motifs. The study asked whether T-cell immunity against the HPV oncoproteins E6 and E7 changes during chemoradiotherapy and whether it affects survival. The candidate HPV-specific TCRs and motifs were subsequently tracked in TCR repertoires obtained from approximately 91 patients with HPV-related cancers.

A remark on this clone: It has no known antigen specificity. No base quality information exists; no much larger clone differs at one position.

The study at large found these results: Expansion of candidate HPV-specific clones and E7-related TCR motifs was observed in the tumor microenvironment during treatment, whereas no such expansion was observed for non-HPV-specific T cells. Among HPV16-positive patients, expansion of HPV-responsive T cells during chemoradiotherapy was associated with better recurrence-free survival. The survival association was reported for HPV16-positive patients, and the functional definition of HPV-specific T cells was derived from only two HPV16-positive patients.

The receptor library was made with the immunoSEQ multiplex PCR assay. TCRdb holds this immuneACCESS table with in-frame rearrangements only. Some clones are missing; in checked studies, unresolved V genes explain under half, and the rest has no known cause. The sample table shows approximately 12,000 clones, and 70% to 90% are seen once. The biggest ten clones account for roughly 2.4% of the sample. Trimming at the junction amounts to 6 bases on V and 1 base on J, and the germline ends lie 13 bases apart. The CDR1 and CDR2 encoded by the germline V gene (reference sequence) are MNHEY and SMNVEV. The CDR3 has 15 amino acids, counting the end cysteine and phenylalanine. The sequence is cut down to CDR3 DNA, 45 bases in frame from base 1. Repertoires were sampled multiple times during chemoradiotherapy, which allowed clonal expansion in the tumor microenvironment to be followed.

The source material was blood, sampled from a patient who underwent chemoradiotherapy. This sequence was found in a human donor with HPV-associated anogenital cancer. The rearranged segments are TRBV27 and TRBJ2-1; possibly the D gene is TRBD1, per 5 matching bases. The nucleotide sequence reads as follows: TGTGCCAGCAGCCCTTCCCGGACATCCTACAATGAGCAGTTCTTC. Translated, this is CASSPSRTSYNEQFF.